This TCR beta chain was identified during a study of blood T cell repertoires in COVID-19. About the research overall: Both acute and convalescent COVID-19 samples were obtained from the United States, Italy and Spain. From T cells, B-cell-depleted T cells, or PBMCs came the material, which was cDNA or gDNA.

Assignment of participants to cohorts was predicated upon participant-reported clinical history. Each recovered donor of Cohort 3 presented with two negative PCRs, clearance, or symptom resolution. The CDR3 runs 14 residues. With 9 bases clipped from V and 2 bases from J, the junction kept 9 bases outside the gene matches. CDR1 is LNHDA, CDR2 SQIVND, per germline (reference sequence). Using immunoSEQ multiplex PCR, the repertoire was profiled, and TCRdb retains in-frame clones only, with some absent. Among around 170,000 clones, approximately 80% were seen once, and the ten largest hold about 12%. The clonotype was recovered from a middle-aged man who had recovered from COVID-19. The material sequenced was PBMCs or T cells enriched from blood (not recorded which). The chain joins TRBV19 to TRBJ1-2, with 7 nucleotides matching TRBD1. CDR3 nucleotide sequence: TGTGCCAGCCTTTCGGGACAGCTAAACTATGGCTACACCTTC. Translating it yields CASLSGQLNYGYTF.